The T cell receptor (beta chain) described here comes from a study of cytotoxic CD8 clonotypes in ibrutinib-treated CLL. Study background: Among responders, approximately 24 were partial and 2 complete; after median roughly 66 months, around 14 stayed remitted and roughly twelve progressed.

Study-level points and caveats: Sampling schedules were unmatched across sustained-remission and progressing patients.

V was shortened by 3 bases and J by 3 bases, with 17 bases between the two germline ends. There are 16 residues in the CDR3. CDR1 and CDR2 from the germline V gene are SGHVS and FNYEAQ. Depths of 1 in 200,000 to 1 in 1 million T cells were the sequencing target. Using immunoSEQ multiplex PCR, the repertoire was profiled, and TCRdb retains in-frame clones only, with some absent. The table includes 15,000 to 20,000 clones, 68% detected once. As to this clone: Its antigen is unidentified.

Sample: PBMCs, taken before ibrutinib treatment. The chain combines TRBV7-6 with TRBJ1-2; no clear D gene. This receptor was taken from a human donor with chronic lymphocytic leukemia. CDR3 nucleotide sequence: TGTGCCAGCAGCTTCCCAGACACTACTCCCCACTATGGCTACACCTTC. As protein: CASSFPDTTPHYGYTF.